This T cell receptor beta chain was observed in a study of blood T cell repertoires in COVID-19. Per the original methods: Amplified reference gene primers provided the basis for estimating nucleated cell counts. Data came from immunoSEQ multiplex PCR; TCRdb stores just in-frame clones and leaves some out. V and J calls and clone size come straight from that table; D and trimming were deduced from the DNA. The sample carries about 140,000 clones, about 83% recorded once. This CDR3 spans 15 amino acids. With V trimmed by 5 bases and J by 1 base, 7 bases remained unmatched. Germline CDR1 reads MDHEN; CDR2 reads SYDVKM. Seattle's enrolled individuals joined amid active infection and were then monitored longitudinally.

Sequenced sample: peripheral blood. This clonotype was sampled from a man under 40 with COVID-19, enrolled during active disease. The V and J genes are TRBV28 and TRBJ2-5; 7 positions agree with TRBD1. CDR3 DNA: TGTGCCAGCAGTGCAACAGCAGGGGGCCAAGAGACCCAGTACTTC. This gives the protein CASSATAGGQETQYF.